This TCR beta chain comes out of a study of T cells in tumors after PD-1 blockade. About the research overall: Patients received pembrolizumab 200 mg every 3 weeks or cemiplimab 350 mg every 2 weeks. Peripheral blood samples averaged approximately 37,000 unique clonotypes and some 100,000 templates.

Input was about 616 ng to 6,500 ng of genomic DNA from tumor or blood. Germline values: CDR1 KGHSY, CDR2 FQNENV. V was pared by 4 bases and J by 7 bases, with 10 bases between. The CDR3 runs to 12 residues. Clones were sequenced by immunoSEQ multiplex PCR, and TCRdb holds only the in-frame ones, with some missing. This repertoire shows some 25,000 clones, roughly 80% found once; its top ten account for roughly 12%. The chain couples TRBV16 to TRBJ1-2, with a possible D match to TRBD1 (6 bases). Sequences were derived from PBMCs, sampled after anti-PD-1 treatment. This receptor was taken from a human donor with basal cell carcinoma. CDR3 in amino acids: CASSPHRVGYTF. The CDR3 DNA sequence: TGTGCCAGCAGCCCCCACAGGGTTGGCTACACCTTC.